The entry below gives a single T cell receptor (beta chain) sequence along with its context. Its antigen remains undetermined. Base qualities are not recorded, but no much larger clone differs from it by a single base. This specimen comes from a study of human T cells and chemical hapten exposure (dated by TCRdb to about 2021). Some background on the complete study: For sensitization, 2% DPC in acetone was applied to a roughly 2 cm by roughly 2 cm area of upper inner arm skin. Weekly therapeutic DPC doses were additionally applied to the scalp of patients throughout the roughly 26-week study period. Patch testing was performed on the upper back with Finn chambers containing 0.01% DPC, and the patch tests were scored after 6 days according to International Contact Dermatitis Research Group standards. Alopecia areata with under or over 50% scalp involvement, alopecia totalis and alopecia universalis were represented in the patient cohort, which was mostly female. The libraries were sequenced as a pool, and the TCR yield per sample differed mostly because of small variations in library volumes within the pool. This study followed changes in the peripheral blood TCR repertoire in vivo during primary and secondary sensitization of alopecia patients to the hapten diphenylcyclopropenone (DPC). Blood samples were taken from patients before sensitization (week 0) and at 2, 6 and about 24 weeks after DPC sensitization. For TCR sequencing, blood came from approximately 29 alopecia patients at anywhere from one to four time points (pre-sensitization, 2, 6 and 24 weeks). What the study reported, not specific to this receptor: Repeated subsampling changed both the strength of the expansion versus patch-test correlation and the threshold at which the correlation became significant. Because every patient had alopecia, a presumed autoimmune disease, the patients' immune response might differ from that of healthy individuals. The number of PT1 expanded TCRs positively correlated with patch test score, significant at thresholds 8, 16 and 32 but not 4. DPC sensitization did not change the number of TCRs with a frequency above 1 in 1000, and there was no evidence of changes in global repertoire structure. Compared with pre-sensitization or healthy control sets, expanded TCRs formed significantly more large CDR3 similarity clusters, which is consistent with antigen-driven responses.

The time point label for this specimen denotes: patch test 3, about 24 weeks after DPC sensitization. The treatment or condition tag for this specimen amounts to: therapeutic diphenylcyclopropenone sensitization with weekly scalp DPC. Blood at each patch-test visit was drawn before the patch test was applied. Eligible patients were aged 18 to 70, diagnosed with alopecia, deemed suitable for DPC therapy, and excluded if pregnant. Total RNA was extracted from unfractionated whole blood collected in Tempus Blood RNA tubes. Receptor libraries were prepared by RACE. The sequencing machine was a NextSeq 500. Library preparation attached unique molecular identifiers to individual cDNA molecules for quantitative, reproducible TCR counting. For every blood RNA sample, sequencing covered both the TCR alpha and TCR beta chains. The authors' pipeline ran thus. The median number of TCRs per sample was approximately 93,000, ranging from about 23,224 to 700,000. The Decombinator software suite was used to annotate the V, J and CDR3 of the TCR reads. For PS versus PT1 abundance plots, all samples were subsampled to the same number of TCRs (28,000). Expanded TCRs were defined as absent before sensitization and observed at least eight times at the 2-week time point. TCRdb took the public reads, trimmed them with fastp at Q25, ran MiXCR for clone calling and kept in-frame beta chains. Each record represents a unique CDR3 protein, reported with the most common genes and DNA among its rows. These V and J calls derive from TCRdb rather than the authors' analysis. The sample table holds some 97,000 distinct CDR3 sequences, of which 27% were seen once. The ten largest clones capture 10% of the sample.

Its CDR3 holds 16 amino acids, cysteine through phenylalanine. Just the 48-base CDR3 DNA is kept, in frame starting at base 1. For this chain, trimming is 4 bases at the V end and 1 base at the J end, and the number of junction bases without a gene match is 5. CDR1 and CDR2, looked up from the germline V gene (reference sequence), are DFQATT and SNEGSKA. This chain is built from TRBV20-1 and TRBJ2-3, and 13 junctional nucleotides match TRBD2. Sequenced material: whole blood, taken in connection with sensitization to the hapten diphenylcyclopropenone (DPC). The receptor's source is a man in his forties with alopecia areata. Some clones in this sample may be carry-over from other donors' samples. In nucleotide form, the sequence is TGCAGTGCTACCGACGGACTAGCGGGGGGCACAGATACGCAGTATTTT. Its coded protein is CSATDGLAGGTDTQYF.